This T cell receptor beta chain was observed in a study of T-cell memory formation after mild COVID-19. TCRdb ran MiXCR on the 5' RACE reads and lists one entry per CDR3 protein. The sample comprises roughly 100,000 distinct CDR3 sequences, over 15% of which are singletons, and around 28% rests with the top ten. This clonotype came up many times. Material: PBMCs or a T cell subset sorted from them (not recorded which). The TCR was taken from an adult woman who had mild COVID-19 (a few samples of this study predate the infection). Cell type and time point are not known.

CDR3 DNA sequence: TGCGCCAGCAGCCAAGAGGGGTACAATGAGCAGTTCTTC. Translated, it gives CASSQEGYNEQFF. This rearrangement joins TRBV4-3 to TRBJ2-1, with no clear D. The V end was cut by 0 bases, the J end by 4 bases, with 4 bases between. The CDR3 loop spans 13 amino acids. Looked up from germline, CDR1 is LGHNA and CDR2 is YSLEER.